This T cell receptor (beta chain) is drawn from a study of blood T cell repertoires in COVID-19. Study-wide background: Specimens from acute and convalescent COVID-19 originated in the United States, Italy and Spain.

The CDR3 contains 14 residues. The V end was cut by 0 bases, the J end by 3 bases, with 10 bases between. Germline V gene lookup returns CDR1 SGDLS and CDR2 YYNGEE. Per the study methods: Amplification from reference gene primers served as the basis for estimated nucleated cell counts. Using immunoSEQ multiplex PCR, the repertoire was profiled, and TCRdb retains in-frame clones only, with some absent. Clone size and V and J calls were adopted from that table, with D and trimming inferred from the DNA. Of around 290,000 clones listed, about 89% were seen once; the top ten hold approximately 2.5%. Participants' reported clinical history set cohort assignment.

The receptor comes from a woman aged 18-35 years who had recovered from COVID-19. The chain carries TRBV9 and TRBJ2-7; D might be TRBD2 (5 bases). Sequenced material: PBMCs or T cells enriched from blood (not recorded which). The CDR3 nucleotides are TGTGCCAGCAGCGTAGGGTCAAGCGGCTACGAGCAGTACTTC. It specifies CASSVGSSGYEQYF.